The 19 T cell receptor beta chains below all came from one sample that was sequenced in a study of response to subunit inactivated influenza vaccine. TCRdb ran MiXCR on the RT-PCR reads and lists one entry per CDR3 protein. This repertoire shows some 500,000 distinct CDR3 sequences, 15% to 20% found once; its top ten account for 3% to 3.5%. The sequences come from CD4+ T cells sorted from PBMCs, collected 23 to 25 months after vaccination. Source of these receptors: a man between 50 and 69 years old who received an inactivated influenza vaccine.

The chain has TRBV27 and TRBJ2-6; D unclear. Germline V gene lookup returns CDR1 MNHEY and CDR2 SMNVEV (reference sequence). V dropped 3 bases and J dropped 0 bases, with 6 bases sitting between them. This CDR3 contains 15 residues. The CDR3 is CASSFLPSGANVLTF. CDR3 DNA: TGTGCCAGCAGTTTTCTCCCCTCTGGGGCCAACGTCCTGACTTTC.

The V call is TRBV6-2 or TRBV6-3, the J call TRBJ1-1; D is unresolved. The CDR3 totals 15 residues. Germline V gene sequence: CDR1 MNHEY, CDR2 SVGEGT. The V end lost 3 bases, the J end lost 9 bases, and 20 bases lay between the germline ends. This CDR3 reads CASSYIASGRAKAFF. DNA for the CDR3: TGTGCCAGCAGTTATATAGCCAGCGGCCGGGCGAAAGCTTTCTTT.

This clonotype was picked up a small number of times. The chain links TRBV6-1 to TRBJ2-1; 8 bases align to TRBD2. V lost 6 bases and J lost 3; bases outside the gene matches: 7. The CDR3 loop spans 15 amino acids. Germline assignment: CDR1 MNHNS and CDR2 SASEGT. In DNA form, the CDR3 reads TGTGCCAGCAGGCCGGGACTAGTGGGCTACAATGAGCAGTTCTTC. It is translated as CASRPGLVGYNEQFF.

The rearrangement uses TRBV12-3 or TRBV12-4 and TRBJ2-1, with D possibly being TRBD2 (6 bases). With 6 bases removed from V and 7 bases from J, the gap between germline ends came to 16 bases. The length of the CDR3 is 14 residues. CDR3 protein: CASRLGTAKNEQFF. CDR3 sequence (DNA): TGTGCCAGCAGGCTCGGGACTGCAAAAAATGAGCAGTTCTTC.

V usage is TRBV27 and J usage is TRBJ2-7; 11 nucleotides align to TRBD1. Germline V gives CDR1 MNHEY, CDR2 SMNVEV (reference sequence). The CDR3 is 16 residues long. Losses at the gene ends were 1 base for V and 3 bases for J; bases not matched to a gene: 5. CDR3 nucleotides: TGTGCCAGCAGTTTATTTTCGGGACAGGGGGTCTACGAGCAGTACTTC. Translation gives CASSLFSGQGVYEQYF.

The chain combines TRBV5-1 with TRBJ1-3; unclear D gene. The CDR3 is made up of 14 amino acids. With 1 base removed from V and 9 bases from J, the gap between germline ends came to 14 bases. CDR1 is SGHRS, CDR2 YFSETQ, per germline. This CDR3 is CASSLSVREPTIYF. The CDR3 bases are TGCGCCAGCAGCTTGAGTGTCAGAGAGCCCACCATATATTTT.

The chain uses TRBV5-6 and TRBJ2-2; D is perhaps TRBD1 (6 bases). Germline V lookup: CDR1 SGHDT, CDR2 YYEEEE. The CDR3 has 18 residues. Trimming removed 1 base from V and 1 base from J, with 17 bases in between. CDR3 coding DNA: TGTGCCAGCAGCTTGCCCCCGATCGGGACAATGAACACCGGGGAGCTGTTTTTT. It translates to CASSLPPIGTMNTGELFF.

In this sample, this clonotype turned up many times. The rearrangement uses TRBV12-3 or TRBV12-4 and TRBJ1-5; possibly TRBD1 for D (5 bases). This CDR3 spans 15 amino acids. V was clipped by 5 bases and J by 0 bases, with 11 bases between them. CDR3 nucleotide sequence: TGTGCCAGCAGTAAGACAGTTTATAGCAATCAGCCCCAGCATTTT. It translates to CASSKTVYSNQPQHF.

This clonotype was seen at least ten times. The V and J genes are TRBV12-3 or TRBV12-4 and TRBJ2-3, with D perhaps TRBD2 (5 bases). Trimming left V 3 bases short and J 4 bases short, with 8 bases between. The CDR3 consists of 13 residues. The CDR3 DNA is TGTGCCAGCAGTTTTTCGGGGTCAGATACGCAGTATTTT. Amino acid sequence: CASSFSGSDTQYF.

A few counts support this clonotype. CDR3 bases: TGTGCCAGCAGTCGAGCCGGGACAGGGATTACGCAGTATTTT. Translation: CASSRAGTGITQYF. The chain employs TRBV12-3 or TRBV12-4 and TRBJ2-3, with 9 bases that match TRBD1. The ends lost 5 bases at V and 8 bases at J; junction bases unmatched: 8. The CDR3 sequence is 14 residues long.

This clonotype appeared a few times. This chain connects TRBV12-3 or TRBV12-4 to TRBJ2-1; no clear D gene. The ends were cut back, 3 bases at V and 3 bases at J, with 6 bases in the middle. The CDR3 contains 13 residues. The CDR3 reads CASSFLDYNEQFF. As DNA, the CDR3 is TGTGCCAGCAGTTTCCTGGACTACAATGAGCAGTTCTTC.

The chain is built from TRBV12-3 or TRBV12-4 and TRBJ2-5; TRBD2 agrees at 10 bases. This CDR3 spans 15 amino acids. The J segment lost 3 bases and the V segment lost 6 bases, leaving 7 bases of the junction unmatched. This CDR3 reads CASRPSGGVKETQYF. The DNA of the CDR3 is TGTGCCAGCAGGCCCAGCGGGGGGGTTAAAGAGACCCAGTACTTC.

This clonotype turned up a few times. The final CDR3 position lacks the conserved phenylalanine or tryptophan, pointing to a likely read error. This sequence joins TRBV29-1 and TRBJ2-7; 8 bases line up with TRBD1. From germline, CDR1 is SQVTM and CDR2 ANQGSEA. The CDR3 is 12 residues long. Trimming took 5 bases from V and 4 from J; bases not matched to a gene: 4. CDR3 in DNA: TGCAGCGTTAGGACAGGGTCTTACGAGCAGTACATC. Protein product: CSVRTGSYEQYI.

The genes are TRBV28 and TRBJ2-7, with D perhaps TRBD1 or TRBD2 (6 bases each). This CDR3 comprises 12 residues. V lost 11 bases and J lost 2, with 13 bases in between. From germline, CDR1 is MDHEN and CDR2 SYDVKM. The CDR3 sequence is CAVRGQPYEQYF. The CDR3 DNA is TGTGCCGTGCGGGGACAACCCTACGAGCAGTACTTC.

This clonotype was detected a few times. The chain couples TRBV29-1 to TRBJ2-1, with unresolved D. The CDR3 extends over 11 amino acids. V lost 6 bases and J 3 bases, leaving 6 bases between the germline ends. Germline values: CDR1 SQVTM, CDR2 ANQGSEA. CDR3 bases: TGCAGCGTGACCGTCTACAATGAGCAGTTCTTC. Amino acid sequence: CSVTVYNEQFF.

In this sample, this clonotype turned up a few times. The V and J genes are TRBV28 and TRBJ2-3; the D is unclear. The CDR3 loop spans 12 amino acids. The germline V gene has CDR1 MDHEN and CDR2 SYDVKM. Between the trimmed V and J ends, which lost 6 bases and 7 bases, there was a span of 11 bases. The CDR3 sequence is CASSRSSYTQYF. For the CDR3, the DNA is TGTGCCAGCAGCAGGAGTTCGTATACGCAGTATTTT.

This clonotype was counted only a few times. The rearrangement joins TRBV11-2 to TRBJ2-2; unclear D gene. Germline V lookup: CDR1 SGHAT, CDR2 FQNNGV. V was shortened by 0 bases and J by 8 bases, with 16 bases between the two germline ends. The CDR3 contains 16 residues. For the CDR3, the DNA is TGTGCCAGCAGCTTAGATCTAGTTGCTACCCTTGGGGAGCTGTTTTTT. This encodes CASSLDLVATLGELFF.

This clonotype has a handful of counts. The V gene is TRBV7-2, the J gene TRBJ2-1, with D hard to call. The CDR3 has 15 amino acids. The V and J ends lost 0 bases and 4 bases respectively, with 10 bases between them. Per the germline V gene, CDR1 is SGHTA and CDR2 is FQGNSA. CDR3 sequence: CASSLAYGRYNEQFF. CDR3 nucleotides: TGTGCCAGCAGCTTAGCGTATGGGCGGTACAATGAGCAGTTCTTC.

The V and J genes are TRBV30 and TRBJ1-1; TRBD1 is a possible D gene (5 bases). This CDR3 has 14 amino acids. Trimming left V 0 bases short and J 5 bases short, with 13 bases between. The V gene's germline CDR1 is GTSNPN and CDR2 SVGIG (reference sequence). This CDR3 reads CAWSVRGRGTEAFF. As DNA, the CDR3 is TGTGCCTGGAGTGTACGGGGTCGGGGGACTGAAGCTTTCTTT.